Listed below are T cell receptor beta chains from one sample, sequenced in a study of T cells in Graves' hyperthyroidism and ophthalmopathy. TCRdb re-derived calls from the multiplex PCR reads in MiXCR, one entry per CDR3 protein. In the table there are about 500,000 distinct CDR3 sequences, approximately 49% of which are singletons. Sequencing used peripheral blood or thyroid tissue (not recorded which). Receptors originate from an adult woman with Graves' disease, either hyperthyroidism or ophthalmopathy (not recorded which). The conserved cysteine and the conserved F or W are not part of the CDR3 here. A D gene is named only where the DNA matches it firmly.

cdr3_aa,d_call,v_call,j_call
ASSERQGGKLF,TRBD1,TRBV10-3,TRBJ1-4
ASSPRDTLYEQY,-,TRBV7-9,TRBJ2-7
ASSPRTGNEAF,TRBD1,TRBV3-1,TRBJ1-1
ASSSAYGTEAF,-,TRBV12-3/TRBV12-4,TRBJ1-1
ASTLGQGTYEQY,TRBD1,TRBV28,TRBJ2-7
SALTQNTEAF,-,TRBV20-1,TRBJ1-1
SAMWALDQPQH,-,TRBV20-1,TRBJ1-5
ATSDRTSGETQY,TRBD2,TRBV24-1,TRBJ2-5
ASSHRDRVLPRHEGANVLT,TRBD1,TRBV7-9,TRBJ2-6
AHSQGGRGDQETQY,TRBD2,TRBV10-3,TRBJ2-5
ASPPPSSGFAF,-,TRBV18,TRBJ1-1
ATSDGNPGEKLF,-,TRBV24-1,TRBJ1-4
SAQGTAGGNTIY,-,TRBV20-1,TRBJ1-3